These T cell receptor beta chains were read from a single sample in a study of blood T cells in healthy people across ages. TCRdb itself ran the 5' RACE reads through MiXCR, one entry per CDR3 protein. The sample yields about 600,000 distinct CDR3 sequences, around 50% seen once. Sequencing was carried out using blood. These receptors came from an elderly man in good health. The CDR3 runs from the conserved cysteine through the conserved F or W. D genes are given only for firm matches. The size of a clone is reported for some rows only, either as once, few or many, or as a class for expanded clones.

D gene,V gene,clone size,J gene,CDR3 protein,CDR3 DNA
TRBD1,TRBV5-5,few,TRBJ1-2,CASSWGVLDRGRGYTF,TGTGCCAGCAGCTGGGGAGTCCTGGACAGGGGGCGCGGCTACACCTTC
NA,TRBV7-2,NA,TRBJ2-3,CASSLDGSSDTQYF,TGTGCCAGCAGCTTAGATGGCAGCTCAGATACGCAGTATTTT
TRBD1,TRBV6-5,many,TRBJ2-7,CASSPQGTDPYEQYF,TGTGCCAGCAGTCCACAGGGGACGGATCCCTACGAGCAGTACTTC
NA,TRBV7-2,few,TRBJ2-1,CASSTLGVGPYNEQFF,TGTGCCAGCAGCACCCTCGGAGTGGGGCCCTACAATGAGCAGTTCTTC
NA,TRBV4-3,few,TRBJ2-3,CASSQDLQDTQYF,TGCGCCAGCAGCCAAGATTTGCAAGATACGCAGTATTTT
TRBD1,TRBV7-2,few,TRBJ2-7,CASSLSSGTASYEQYF,TGTGCCAGCAGCTTATCGAGTGGGACAGCTTCCTACGAGCAGTACTTC
TRBD2,TRBV3-1,NA,TRBJ2-3,CASSLNGERLAGSDTQYF,TGTGCCAGCAGCCTGAACGGAGAGAGACTAGCGGGGTCGGATACGCAGTATTTT
TRBD2,TRBV2,NA,TRBJ2-1,CASRPGLAGDPREQFF,TGTGCCAGCAGACCGGGACTAGCGGGAGACCCGCGCGAGCAGTTCTTC
NA,TRBV7-2,NA,TRBJ1-1,CASSLVGGGGPRGTEAFF,TGTGCCAGCAGCTTAGTTGGCGGGGGCGGCCCTAGGGGCACTGAAGCTTTCTTT
NA,TRBV12-3/TRBV12-4,NA,TRBJ2-3,CASSRGRGNRQGSADTQYF,TGTGCCAGCAGTCGTGGGAGGGGAAACCGACAGGGATCGGCAGATACGCAGTATTTT
TRBD1,TRBV20-1,few,TRBJ2-3,CSAEPRDRESSDTQYF,TGCAGTGCTGAGCCACGGGACAGGGAATCTTCAGATACGCAGTATTTT
TRBD2,TRBV20-1,NA,TRBJ2-7,CSASIGTSGTYEQYF,TGCAGTGCTAGTATCGGGACTAGCGGGACGTACGAGCAGTACTTC
NA,TRBV5-1,NA,TRBJ2-4,CASSLGLEGAREQYF,TGCGCCAGCAGCTTGGGGCTCGAAGGGGCTAGGGAGCAGTACTTC
TRBD1,TRBV7-2,NA,TRBJ2-2,CASTQDRLNTGELFF,TGTGCCAGCACCCAGGACAGGCTGAACACCGGGGAGCTGTTTTTT
TRBD2,TRBV5-1,NA,TRBJ2-7,CASSSQAGAYNEQYF,TGCGCCAGCAGCTCTCAAGCGGGAGCCTACAATGAGCAGTACTTC
TRBD1,TRBV6-6,many,TRBJ2-7,CASSVPGQGYEQYF,TGTGCCAGCAGTGTGCCCGGACAGGGCTACGAGCAGTACTTC
NA,TRBV14,many,TRBJ1-1,CASSFGPNTEAFF,TGTGCCAGCAGCTTCGGACCGAACACTGAAGCTTTCTTT
TRBD2,TRBV20-1,NA,TRBJ2-7,CSARDRTSGSYEQYF,TGCAGTGCTAGAGATCGGACTAGCGGCTCCTACGAGCAGTACTTC
TRBD2,TRBV6-5,NA,TRBJ2-1,CASSDPGGSEQFF,TGTGCCAGCAGTGACCCGGGAGGGTCTGAGCAGTTCTTC
NA,TRBV6-2/TRBV6-3,NA,TRBJ2-1,CASSGGAGAYNEQFF,TGTGCCAGCAGTGGGGGGGCGGGGGCTTACAATGAGCAGTTCTTC
NA,TRBV7-2,NA,TRBJ1-4,CASSLARAAEKLFF,TGTGCCAGCAGCTTAGCGCGGGCCGCGGAAAAACTGTTTTTT
TRBD1,TRBV28,few,TRBJ1-2,CASSSRTGGYGYTF,TGTGCCAGCAGTTCCAGGACAGGGGGCTATGGCTACACCTTC
TRBD2,TRBV7-8,once,TRBJ2-3,CASSQFGAGLADTQYF,TGTGCCAGCAGCCAATTCGGAGCGGGATTGGCAGATACGCAGTATTTT
NA,TRBV4-3,NA,TRBJ2-5,CASSQDIEGRETQYF,TGCGCCAGCAGCCAAGATATCGAGGGAAGAGAGACCCAGTACTTC
NA,TRBV7-2,few,TRBJ1-4,CASTTGRTLNEKLFF,TGTGCCAGCACCACAGGGAGGACGCTGAATGAAAAACTGTTTTTT
NA,TRBV6-6,many,TRBJ2-1,CASTAREGYNEQFF,TGCGCCAGCACGGCCAGGGAAGGCTACAATGAGCAGTTCTTC
TRBD2,TRBV20-1,NA,TRBJ2-1,CSATSRTSGRYNEQFF,TGCAGTGCTACTTCCCGCACTAGCGGGAGATACAATGAGCAGTTCTTC
TRBD1,TRBV6-6,few,TRBJ1-1,CASSQRQGATEAFF,TGTGCCAGCAGTCAAAGACAGGGGGCAACTGAAGCTTTCTTT